The next 20 T cell receptor beta chains were all read from a single sample in a study of T cell responses to AZD1222 COVID-19 vaccine (dated by TCRdb to about 2021). Libraries came from the immunoSEQ multiplex PCR assay. TCRdb holds this immuneACCESS table with in-frame rearrangements only. Some clones are missing; in checked studies, unresolved V genes explain under half, and the rest has no known cause. This sample gives around 140,000 clones in total; around 89% of them show up just once. The top ten hold 5.1% of the sample. In the paper's terms, the time point label means: baseline before first vaccination. The starting material was peripheral blood, obtained on day 0 of AZD1222 vaccination. The receptor set was obtained from an adult in good health.

The chain carries TRBV4-1 and TRBJ1-3, with D unclear. Trimming removed 6 bases at V and 4 bases at J, with 16 bases between. The CDR3 contains 15 residues. Germline V gene sequence: CDR1 MGHRA, CDR2 YSYEKL. The CDR3 protein is CASRGLGKAGNTIYF. CDR3 DNA sequence: TGCGCCAGCAGGGGCCTGGGCAAGGCCGGAAACACCATATATTTT.

The chain couples TRBV5-1 to TRBJ2-3; TRBD1 might be the D (6 bases). V dropped 3 bases and J dropped 0 bases, with 11 bases sitting between them. The germline CDR1 and CDR2 sequences are SGHRS and YFSETQ. This CDR3 contains 15 residues. The CDR3, as DNA: TGCGCCAGCAGCTCGGCAGGGGCGAGCACAGATACGCAGTATTTT. Residues: CASSSAGASTDTQYF.

The chain uses TRBV18 and TRBJ1-5, with D hard to call. Germline CDR1 and CDR2: KGHSH and LQKENI. The germline V and J ends were trimmed by 3 bases and 1 base, with 10 bases remaining between them. The CDR3 extends over 15 amino acids. CDR3 loop: CASSPDRVSNQPQHF. The CDR3 DNA follows: TGTGCCAGCTCACCGGACCGGGTGAGCAATCAGCCCCAGCATTTT.

The J gene is TRBJ1-4, the V gene TRBV6-5; TRBD1 aligns across 7 bases. Germline lookup yields CDR1 MNHEY and CDR2 SVGAGI. V lost 4 bases and J lost 5; bases outside the gene matches: 10. This CDR3 is built from 16 residues. The CDR3 sequence: CASSSHSGTANEKLFF. In DNA form, the CDR3 reads TGTGCCAGCAGTTCCCATTCCGGGACAGCGAATGAAAAACTGTTTTTT.

This chain links TRBV11-3 with TRBJ2-5; 10 bases agree with TRBD2. Trimming took 3 bases from V and 4 from J; bases not matched to a gene: 5. The CDR3 has 15 residues. Per the germline V gene, CDR1 is SGHNT and CDR2 is YENEEA. The CDR3 DNA reads as TGTGCCAGCAGCTTTCTTAGCGGGAGGCCAGAGACCCAGTACTTC. As protein: CASSFLSGRPETQYF. Together with reference TRBV11-3 and TRBJ2-5, the CDR3 gives the full variable domain: EAGVVQSPRYKIIEKKQPVAFWCNPISGHNTLYWYLQNLGQGPELLIRYENEEAVDDSQLPKDRFSAERLKGVDSTLKIQPAELGDSAVYLCASSFLSGRPETQYFGPGTRLLVL.

This clone was recorded once. The chain combines TRBV7-9 with TRBJ2-5, with 12 positions matching TRBD2. Trimming at V came to 4 bases and at J to 4 bases, leaving 10 bases not matched to a gene. The CDR3 totals 17 residues. Germline CDR1 is SEHNR and CDR2 is FQNEAQ (reference sequence). The CDR3: CASSSTSQGLAGETQYF. As DNA, the CDR3 is TGTGCCAGCAGCTCTACCTCACAGGGACTAGCGGGAGAGACCCAGTACTTC.

The chain employs TRBV6-5 and TRBJ2-5, with D tentatively TRBD1 (6 bases). Trimming removed 2 bases at V and 0 bases at J, with 7 bases between. CDR3 length: 14 residues. CDR1 is MNHEY and CDR2 is SVGAGI in the germline V gene. As DNA, the CDR3 is TGTGCCAGCAGTTACAGACAGGACCAAGAGACCCAGTACTTC. This encodes CASSYRQDQETQYF.

This chain links TRBV11-2 with TRBJ1-3; TRBD1 matches 8 bases. This CDR3 contains 16 residues. After removal of 5 bases from V and 6 bases from J, the junction contained 12 bases not matched to a gene. Germline lookup yields CDR1 SGHAT and CDR2 FQNNGV. The DNA for the CDR3 is TGTGCCAGCAGCGTTACAGGGGGACTCGCCACAAACACCATATATTTT. This translates into CASSVTGGLATNTIYF.

This sequence joins TRBV9 and TRBJ1-5; tentative D call: TRBD1 (6 bases). Trimming removed 4 bases from V and 1 base from J, with 27 bases in between. Germline V gives CDR1 SGDLS, CDR2 YYNGEE. This CDR3 spans 20 amino acids. CDR3 nucleotide sequence: TGTGCCAGCAGCCCTCTCCCTTACGGGGGGGGCGAAGGGAGCAATCAGCCCCAGCATTTT. It encodes CASSPLPYGGGEGSNQPQHF.

The chain has TRBV28 and TRBJ2-2; D could derive from TRBD1 or TRBD2 (5 bases each). This CDR3 has 16 amino acids. The germline V gene encodes CDR1 MDHEN and CDR2 SYDVKM. V dropped 1 base and J dropped 5 bases, with 14 bases sitting between them. CDR3 residues: CASSLSGQGRTGELFF. CDR3 in DNA: TGTGCCAGCAGTTTATCGGGGCAGGGAAGGACCGGGGAGCTGTTTTTT.

This chain uses TRBV4-1 with TRBJ2-7, with TRBD1 as a possible D gene (6 bases). CDR3 size: 15 residues. With 4 bases removed from V and 0 bases from J, the gap between germline ends came to 13 bases. Germline values: CDR1 MGHRA, CDR2 YSYEKL. DNA for the CDR3: TGCGCCAGCAGCCTAGTTGTGGACAGCTCCTACGAGCAGTACTTC. This translates into CASSLVVDSSYEQYF.

The chain uses TRBV5-4 and TRBJ1-1, with TRBD1 matching over 7 bases. From germline, CDR1 is SGHNT and CDR2 YYREEE (reference sequence). After removal of 4 bases from V and 4 bases from J, the junction contained 10 bases not matched to a gene. The CDR3 totals 15 residues. The CDR3 DNA reads TGTGCCAGCAGCCCGGGGCAGGGGGTGGGCACTGAAGCTTTCTTT. Its translation is CASSPGQGVGTEAFF.

The chain employs TRBV6-4 and TRBJ2-3, with unresolved D. Between the trimmed V and J ends, which lost 2 bases and 4 bases, there was a span of 4 bases. This CDR3 spans 12 amino acids. Germline loops: CDR1 MRHNA, CDR2 SNTAGT. Written as DNA, the CDR3 is TGTGCCAGCAGTGACGGGCCAGATACGCAGTATTTT. This gives the protein CASSDGPDTQYF.

This clone was seen a single time. The chain recombines TRBV4-2 with TRBJ2-5; 9 nucleotides match TRBD2. Per the germline V gene, CDR1 is LGHNA and CDR2 is YNFKEQ. CDR3 length: 18 amino acids. The V segment lost 1 base and the J segment 5 bases; nucleotides outside the gene matches: 14. DNA for the CDR3: TGTGCCAGCAGCCAAGCTGGGGGTAGCGGGAGAGGTGGGGAGACCCAGTACTTC. It specifies CASSQAGGSGRGGETQYF.

This clone has only one observation. The genes are TRBV27 and TRBJ2-2; D may be TRBD2 (6 bases). Germline CDR1 is MNHEY and CDR2 is SMNVEV (reference sequence). The CDR3 contains 17 residues. The germline V and J ends were trimmed by 6 bases and 6 bases, with 23 bases remaining between them. The CDR3 nucleotides read TGTGCCAGCAGCCCTTTTCCCCCCCGGGCGGGACCCGGGGAGCTGTTTTTT. Its protein product is CASSPFPPRAGPGELFF.

The chain couples TRBV28 to TRBJ2-2; no reliable D call. Trimming left V 3 bases short and J 2 bases short, with 4 bases between. This CDR3 region has 13 residues. Germline V CDR1 and CDR2: MDHEN, SYDVKM. CDR3 in DNA: TGTGCCAGCAGTTTTTACAACACCGGGGAGCTGTTTTTT. Protein sequence: CASSFYNTGELFF.

The V and J genes are TRBV5-6 and TRBJ1-3, with D perhaps TRBD1 (5 bases). V lost 4 bases, J lost 0 bases, and 8 bases lay in between. Germline CDR1 reads SGHDT; CDR2 reads YYEEEE. This CDR3 is 14 amino acids long. DNA for the CDR3: TGTGCCAGCAGCCTTCAGGGCTCTGGAAACACCATATATTTT. Translation gives CASSLQGSGNTIYF.

The V and J genes are TRBV5-1 and TRBJ2-1, with TRBD2 matching 10 bases. The CDR3 has 18 amino acids. Losses at the gene ends were 2 bases for V and 0 bases for J; bases not matched to a gene: 8. Germline assignment: CDR1 SGHRS and CDR2 YFSETQ. The CDR3 here is CASSFPAGGTSSYNEQFF. Written as DNA, the CDR3 is TGCGCCAGCAGCTTCCCAGCGGGAGGGACAAGCTCCTACAATGAGCAGTTCTTC. The full variable domain, rest sourced from reference TRBV5-1 and TRBJ2-1, is KAGVTQTPRYLIKTRGQQVTLSCSPISGHRSVSWYQQTPGQGLQFLFEYFSETQRNKGNFPGRFSGRQFSNSRSEMNVSTLELGDSALYLCASSFPAGGTSSYNEQFFGPGTRLTVL.

The chain joins TRBV7-8 to TRBJ2-7; 7 bases line up with TRBD2. V lost 7 bases and J lost 0; bases outside the gene matches: 12. This CDR3 contains 16 residues. Germline V gene lookup returns CDR1 SGHVS and CDR2 FQNEAQ. CDR3 loop: CASTPVWGGSSYEQYF. In DNA, the CDR3 is TGTGCCAGCACCCCGGTGTGGGGGGGGAGCTCCTACGAGCAGTACTTC.

This chain joins TRBV5-6 and TRBJ2-2, with D tentatively TRBD1 or TRBD2 (5 bases each). The CDR3 extends over 16 amino acids. Deletions cut 2 bases from V and 3 bases from J, with 14 bases between. Germline values: CDR1 SGHDT, CDR2 YYEEEE. CDR3 sequence reads: CASSFTGAGDTGELFF. DNA for the CDR3: TGTGCCAGCAGCTTCACCGGGGCCGGGGACACCGGGGAGCTGTTTTTT.